This section outlines one T cell receptor beta chain sequence together with its context. The antigen is undetermined. This entry belongs to a study of cytomegalovirus exposure and HLA in healthy donors. Study observations and caveats: Published work reported that the classifier diagnosed cytomegalovirus status with high specificity and sensitivity. Despite most TCR sequences being rare, some public TCRs occurred in many donors. The investigators catalogued 150 to 200 TCR beta chains as cytomegalovirus-associated.

These donors were members of the roughly 120-subject validation cohort, a group separate from the roughly 670-subject first cohort. The table came from immunoSEQ multiplex PCR; TCRdb's copy has only in-frame clones and leaves some out. The sample gives 130,000 or so clones, roughly 87% of which show up once; 8% to 9.5% is in the top ten. The CDR3 is made up of 15 amino acids. V shed 4 bases and J 0 bases; nucleotides not matched to a gene: 5. Germline CDR1 SGHDN, CDR2 FVKESK. The source is a young woman in good health and CMV-seropositive. The chain employs TRBV14 and TRBJ2-7; 8 bases align to TRBD2. Source material: PBMCs. Here the CDR3 DNA reads TGTGCCAGCAGCCCAAAGCGGGGGAGCTCCTACGAGCAGTACTTC. Translating gives CASSPKRGSSYEQYF.